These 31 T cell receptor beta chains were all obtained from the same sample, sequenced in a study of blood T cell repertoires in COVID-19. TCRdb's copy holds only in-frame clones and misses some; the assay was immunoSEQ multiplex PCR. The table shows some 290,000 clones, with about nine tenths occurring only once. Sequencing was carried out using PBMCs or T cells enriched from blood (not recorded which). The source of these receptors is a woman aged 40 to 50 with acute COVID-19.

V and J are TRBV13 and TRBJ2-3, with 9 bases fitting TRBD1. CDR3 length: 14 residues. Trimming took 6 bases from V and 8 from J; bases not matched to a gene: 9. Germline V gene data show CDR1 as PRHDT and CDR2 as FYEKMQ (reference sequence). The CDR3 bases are TGTGCCAGCAGTCTCCGGGACAGGGAGCGTACGCAGTATTTT. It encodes CASSLRDRERTQYF.

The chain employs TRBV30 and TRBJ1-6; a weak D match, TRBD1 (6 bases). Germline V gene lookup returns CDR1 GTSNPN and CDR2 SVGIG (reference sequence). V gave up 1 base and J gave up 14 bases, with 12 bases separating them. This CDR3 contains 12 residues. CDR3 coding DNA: TGTGCCTGGAGTGACAGGGTGTCGGCCCTCCACTTT. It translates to CAWSDRVSALHF.

CDR3 sequence: CASSQSAAGVQYF. The DNA for the CDR3 is TGTGCCAGCAGCCAATCGGCAGCGGGAGTGCAGTACTTC. This rearrangement joins TRBV3-1 (or the pseudogene TRBV3-2) to TRBJ2-7; 8 bases line up with TRBD2. V lost 2 bases, J lost 9 bases, and 6 bases stayed unmatched. The CDR3 has 13 residues. The germline gives CDR1 LGHDT, CDR2 YNNKEL (reference sequence).

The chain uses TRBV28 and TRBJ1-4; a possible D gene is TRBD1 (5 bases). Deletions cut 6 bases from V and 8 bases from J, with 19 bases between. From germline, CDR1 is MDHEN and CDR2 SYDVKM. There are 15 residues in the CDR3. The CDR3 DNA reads TGTGCCAGCAGAAGTCATAACGGGGGTATGGAAAAACTGTTTTTT. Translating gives CASRSHNGGMEKLFF.

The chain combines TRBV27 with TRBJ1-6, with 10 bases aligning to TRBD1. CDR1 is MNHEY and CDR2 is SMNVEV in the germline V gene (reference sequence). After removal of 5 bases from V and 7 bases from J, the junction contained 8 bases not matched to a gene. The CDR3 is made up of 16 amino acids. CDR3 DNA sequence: TGTGCCAGCAGTCACCGGGACAGGGGTGCGAATTCACCCCTCCACTTT. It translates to CASSHRDRGANSPLHF.

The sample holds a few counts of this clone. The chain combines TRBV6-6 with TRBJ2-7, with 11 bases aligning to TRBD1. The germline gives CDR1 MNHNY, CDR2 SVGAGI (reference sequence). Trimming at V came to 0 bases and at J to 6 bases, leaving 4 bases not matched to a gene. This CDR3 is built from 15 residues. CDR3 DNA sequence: TGTGCCAGCAGTTACTCGAGTGGACAGGGGGCCGAGCAGTACTTC. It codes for CASSYSSGQGAEQYF.

DNA of the CDR3: TGTGCCTGGAGTGTACGATGGGGCAGCTATGGCTACACCTTC. It codes for CAWSVRWGSYGYTF. The V gene is TRBV30, the J gene TRBJ1-2; perhaps TRBD1 as D (5 bases). This CDR3 contains 14 residues. Trimming removed 0 bases at V and 4 bases at J, with 12 bases between. Germline V gives CDR1 GTSNPN, CDR2 SVGIG (reference sequence).

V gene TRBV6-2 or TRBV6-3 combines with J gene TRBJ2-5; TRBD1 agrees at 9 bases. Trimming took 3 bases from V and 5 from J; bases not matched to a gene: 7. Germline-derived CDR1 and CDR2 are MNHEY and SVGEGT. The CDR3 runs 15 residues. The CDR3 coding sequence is TGTGCCAGCAGTTATTTCACAGGGGGCCGGGAGACCCAGTACTTC. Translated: CASSYFTGGRETQYF.

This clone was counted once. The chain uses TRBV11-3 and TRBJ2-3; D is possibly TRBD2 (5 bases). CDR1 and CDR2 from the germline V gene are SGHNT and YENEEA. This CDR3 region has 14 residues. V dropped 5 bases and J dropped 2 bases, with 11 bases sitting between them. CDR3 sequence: CASSVGAVTDTQYF. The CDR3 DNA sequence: TGTGCCAGCAGCGTGGGAGCCGTCACAGATACGCAGTATTTT.

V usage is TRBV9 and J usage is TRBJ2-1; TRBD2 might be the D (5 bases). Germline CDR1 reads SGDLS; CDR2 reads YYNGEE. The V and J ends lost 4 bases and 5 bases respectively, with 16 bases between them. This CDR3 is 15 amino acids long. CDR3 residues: CASSPRVAPNNEQFF. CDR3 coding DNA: TGTGCCAGCAGCCCCCGGGTAGCGCCTAACAATGAGCAGTTCTTC.

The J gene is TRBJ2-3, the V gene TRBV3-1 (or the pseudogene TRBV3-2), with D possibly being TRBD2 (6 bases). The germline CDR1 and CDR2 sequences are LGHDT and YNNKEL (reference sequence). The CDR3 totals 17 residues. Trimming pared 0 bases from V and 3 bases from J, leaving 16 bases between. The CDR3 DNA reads TGTGCCAGCAGCCAAGACCGGGCGGGGAATTGGACAGATACGCAGTATTTT. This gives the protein CASSQDRAGNWTDTQYF.

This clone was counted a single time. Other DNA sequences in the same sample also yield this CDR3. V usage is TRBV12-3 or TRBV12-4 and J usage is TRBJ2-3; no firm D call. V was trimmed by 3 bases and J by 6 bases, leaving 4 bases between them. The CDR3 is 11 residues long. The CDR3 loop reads CASSLRDTQYF. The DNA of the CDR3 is TGTGCCAGCAGTTTGAGGGATACGCAGTATTTT.

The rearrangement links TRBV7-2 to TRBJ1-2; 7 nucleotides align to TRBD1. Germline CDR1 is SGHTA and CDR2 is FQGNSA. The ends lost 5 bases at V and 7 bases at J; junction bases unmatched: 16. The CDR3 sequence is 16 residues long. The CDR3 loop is CASSLGVDRAISGYTF. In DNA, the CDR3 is TGTGCCAGCAGCCTCGGCGTCGACAGGGCCATCTCTGGCTACACCTTC.

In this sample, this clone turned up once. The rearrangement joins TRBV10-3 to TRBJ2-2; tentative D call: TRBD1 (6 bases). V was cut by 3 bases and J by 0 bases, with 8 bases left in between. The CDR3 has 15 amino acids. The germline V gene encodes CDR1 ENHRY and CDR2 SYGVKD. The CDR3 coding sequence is TGTGCCATCAGTGAAAAGGGGGCGAACACCGGGGAGCTGTTTTTT. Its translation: CAISEKGANTGELFF.

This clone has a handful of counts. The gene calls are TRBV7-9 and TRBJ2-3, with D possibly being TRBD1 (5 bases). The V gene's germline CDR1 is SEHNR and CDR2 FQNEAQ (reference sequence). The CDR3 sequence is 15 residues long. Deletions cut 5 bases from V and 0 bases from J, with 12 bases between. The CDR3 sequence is CASSQVRTSTDTQYF. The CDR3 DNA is TGTGCCAGCAGCCAAGTCAGGACAAGCACAGATACGCAGTATTTT.

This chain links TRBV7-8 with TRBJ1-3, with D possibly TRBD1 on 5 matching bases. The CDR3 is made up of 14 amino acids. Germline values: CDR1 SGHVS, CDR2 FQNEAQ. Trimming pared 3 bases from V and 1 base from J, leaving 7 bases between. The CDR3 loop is CASSLSGSGNTIYF. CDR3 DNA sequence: TGTGCCAGCAGCTTGTCAGGGTCTGGAAACACCATATATTTT.

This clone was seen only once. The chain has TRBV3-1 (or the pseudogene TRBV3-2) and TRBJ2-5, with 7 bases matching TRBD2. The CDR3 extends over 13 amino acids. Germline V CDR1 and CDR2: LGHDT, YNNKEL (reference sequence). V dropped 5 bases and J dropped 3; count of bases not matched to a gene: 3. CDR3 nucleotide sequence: TGTGCCAGCAGCTCAAGCGGGGAAGAGACCCAGTACTTC. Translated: CASSSSGEETQYF.

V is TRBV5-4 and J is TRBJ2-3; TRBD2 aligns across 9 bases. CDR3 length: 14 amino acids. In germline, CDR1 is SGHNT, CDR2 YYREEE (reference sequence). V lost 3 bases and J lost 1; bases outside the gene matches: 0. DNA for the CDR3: TGTGCCAGCAGCTGGACTAGCGGCACAGATACGCAGTATTTT. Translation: CASSWTSGTDTQYF.

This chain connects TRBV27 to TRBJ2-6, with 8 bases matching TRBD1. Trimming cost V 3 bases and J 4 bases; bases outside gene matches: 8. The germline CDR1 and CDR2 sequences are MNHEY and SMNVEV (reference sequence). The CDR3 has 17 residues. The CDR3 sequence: CASSLGQGANGANVLTF. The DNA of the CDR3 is TGTGCCAGCAGTTTGGGCCAGGGGGCAAACGGGGCCAACGTCCTGACTTTC.

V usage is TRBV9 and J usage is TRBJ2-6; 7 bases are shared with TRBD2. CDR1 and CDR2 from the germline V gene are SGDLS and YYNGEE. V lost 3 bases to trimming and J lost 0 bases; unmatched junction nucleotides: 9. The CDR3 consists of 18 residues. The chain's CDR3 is CASSGWDYISSGANVLTF. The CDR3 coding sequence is TGTGCCAGCAGCGGATGGGACTACATAAGCTCTGGGGCCAACGTCCTGACTTTC. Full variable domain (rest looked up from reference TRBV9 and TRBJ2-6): DSGVTQTPKHLITATGQRVTLRCSPRSGDLSVYWYQQSLDQGLQFLIQYYNGEERAKGNILERFSAQQFPDLHSELNLSSLELGDSALYFCASSGWDYISSGANVLTFGAGSRLTVL.

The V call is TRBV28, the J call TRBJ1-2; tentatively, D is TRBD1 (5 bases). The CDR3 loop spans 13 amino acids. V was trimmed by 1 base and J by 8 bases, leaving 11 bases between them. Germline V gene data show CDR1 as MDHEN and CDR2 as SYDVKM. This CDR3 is CASSLLGVGGYTF. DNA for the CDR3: TGTGCCAGCAGTTTATTAGGGGTCGGCGGCTACACCTTC.

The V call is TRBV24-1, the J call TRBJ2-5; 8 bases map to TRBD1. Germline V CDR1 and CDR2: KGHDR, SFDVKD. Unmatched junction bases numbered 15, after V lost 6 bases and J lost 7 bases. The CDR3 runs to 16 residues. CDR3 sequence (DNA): TGTGCCACCAGTAAAAGCGGACAGGGCGGTGATAGGACCCAGTACTTC. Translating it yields CATSKSGQGGDRTQYF.

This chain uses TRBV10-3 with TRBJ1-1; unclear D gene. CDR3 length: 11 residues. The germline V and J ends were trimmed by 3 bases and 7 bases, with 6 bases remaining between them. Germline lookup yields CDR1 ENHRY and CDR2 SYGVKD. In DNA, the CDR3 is TGTGCCATCAGTGACCCAGGTGAAGCTTTCTTT. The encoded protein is CAISDPGEAFF.

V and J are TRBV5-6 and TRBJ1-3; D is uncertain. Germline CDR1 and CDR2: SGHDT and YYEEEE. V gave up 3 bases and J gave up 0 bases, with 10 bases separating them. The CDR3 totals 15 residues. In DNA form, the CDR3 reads TGTGCCAGCAGCTCGGACTGGCGCTCTGGAAACACCATATATTTT. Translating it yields CASSSDWRSGNTIYF.

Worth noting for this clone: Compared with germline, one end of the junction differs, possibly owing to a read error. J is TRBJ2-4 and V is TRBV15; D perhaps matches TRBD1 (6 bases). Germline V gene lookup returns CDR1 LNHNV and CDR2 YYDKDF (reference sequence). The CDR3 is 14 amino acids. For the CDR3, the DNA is TGTGCCACCAGCGTCCGGACAGCCAGAAACATTCAGTACTTC. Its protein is CATSVRTARNIQYF.

DNA for the CDR3: TGTGCCAGCAGTGAAACCGACTGGAGCTCCTACAATGAGCAGTTCTTC. Translating gives CASSETDWSSYNEQFF. The V gene is TRBV6-1, the J gene TRBJ2-1, with D uncertain. Looked up from germline, CDR1 is MNHNS and CDR2 is SASEGT. V was pared by 2 bases and J by 0 bases, with 11 bases between. The CDR3 is 16 amino acids.

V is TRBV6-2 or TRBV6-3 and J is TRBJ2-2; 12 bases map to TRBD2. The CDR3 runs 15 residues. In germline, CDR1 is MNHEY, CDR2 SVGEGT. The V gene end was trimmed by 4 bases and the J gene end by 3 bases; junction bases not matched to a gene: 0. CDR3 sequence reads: CASSSSGRDTGELFF. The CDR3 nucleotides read TGTGCCAGCAGTTCTAGCGGGAGGGACACCGGGGAGCTGTTTTTT.

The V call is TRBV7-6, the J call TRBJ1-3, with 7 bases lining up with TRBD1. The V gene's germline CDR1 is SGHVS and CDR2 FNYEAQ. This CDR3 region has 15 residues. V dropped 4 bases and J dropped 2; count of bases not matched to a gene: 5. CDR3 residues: CASSYGRGPGNTIYF. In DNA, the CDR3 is TGTGCCAGCAGCTACGGGAGGGGGCCTGGAAACACCATATATTTT.

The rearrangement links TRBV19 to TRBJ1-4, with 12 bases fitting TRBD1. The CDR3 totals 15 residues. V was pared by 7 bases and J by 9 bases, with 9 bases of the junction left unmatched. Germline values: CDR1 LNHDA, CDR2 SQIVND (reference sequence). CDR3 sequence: CASTRGGQGAKKLFF. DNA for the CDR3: TGTGCCAGTACTCGAGGGGGACAGGGGGCGAAAAAACTGTTTTTT.

The CDR3: CATSIIRDREREEQFF. The CDR3 DNA sequence: TGTGCCACCAGTATTATTCGGGACAGGGAGCGAGAAGAGCAGTTCTTC. V and J are TRBV24-1 and TRBJ2-1; 9 bases align to TRBD1. With 6 bases clipped from V and 10 bases from J, the junction kept 15 bases outside the gene matches. Germline CDR1 is KGHDR and CDR2 is SFDVKD. CDR3 length: 16 amino acids.

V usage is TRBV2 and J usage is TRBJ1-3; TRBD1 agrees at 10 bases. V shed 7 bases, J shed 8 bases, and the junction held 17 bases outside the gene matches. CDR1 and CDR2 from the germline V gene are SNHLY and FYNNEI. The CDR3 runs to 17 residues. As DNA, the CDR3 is TGTGCCAGCATCTGGGGGGGGACAGGGGTCGACGGAGACACCATATATTTT. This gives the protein CASIWGGTGVDGDTIYF.